This is a list of T cell receptor beta chains from one sample in a study of blood T cell repertoires in COVID-19. Assay: immunoSEQ multiplex PCR; the TCRdb copy retains only in-frame clones and omits some. The sample includes 300,000 to 350,000 clones, roughly 90% seen only once; the top ten take 1%. The specimen sequenced was PBMCs or T cells enriched from blood (not recorded which). The receptors derive from a woman in her thirties who had recovered from COVID-19. Both conserved end residues are part of each CDR3. The order of the fields is clone size, V gene, D gene, CDR3 protein. A D gene is named only where the DNA matches it firmly. Clone size, where shown, is once, few, many, or a class for clones that have expanded.

.	TRBV7-2	TRBD1	CASSLSGQGYEKLFF
few	TRBV5-1	.	CASSVSGLSYNEQFF
few	TRBV5-1	TRBD1	CASSSGTGSLFHGYTF
.	TRBV19	.	CASSGEAQETQYF
.	TRBV18	TRBD1	CASSQGAGLNTEAFF
.	TRBV9	TRBD2	CASSAGLAGQETQYF
.	TRBV2	TRBD1	CASRRTGYTEAFF
.	TRBV11-3	.	CASSLEGRNSYEQYF
.	TRBV30	.	CAWSVRRGKLFF
.	TRBV27	.	CASSFTGSHEQYF
once	TRBV11-3	.	CASSWRGDTEAFF
.	TRBV29-1	.	CSVEFWDGTSEKLFF
.	TRBV5-4	TRBD1	CASSPGQGTPIGELFF
.	TRBV30	TRBD2	CAWSPSGAWPWEQYF
.	TRBV28	.	CASRTEANYGYTF
.	TRBV5-8	.	CASSLGVATTDTQYF
.	TRBV3-1/TRBV3-2	TRBD1	CASSQGAGGDYGYTF